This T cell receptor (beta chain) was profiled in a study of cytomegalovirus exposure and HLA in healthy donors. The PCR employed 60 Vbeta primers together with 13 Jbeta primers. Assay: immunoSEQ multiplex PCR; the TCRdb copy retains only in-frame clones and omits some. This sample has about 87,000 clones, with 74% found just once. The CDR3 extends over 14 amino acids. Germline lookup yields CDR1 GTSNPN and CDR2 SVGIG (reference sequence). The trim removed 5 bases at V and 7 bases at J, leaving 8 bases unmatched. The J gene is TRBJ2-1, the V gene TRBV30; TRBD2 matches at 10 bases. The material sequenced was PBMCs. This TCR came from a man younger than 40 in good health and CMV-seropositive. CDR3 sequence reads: CAWWPSGSLNEQFF. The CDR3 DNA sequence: TGTGCCTGGTGGCCTAGCGGGAGCCTTAATGAGCAGTTCTTC.